A single sample is the source of the 9 T cell receptor beta chains below, sequenced in a study of cytomegalovirus exposure and HLA in healthy donors. Both 60 Vbeta primers and 13 Jbeta primers went into the PCR. Clones were sequenced by immunoSEQ multiplex PCR, and TCRdb holds only the in-frame ones, with some missing. The sample has 79,000 or so clones, over 70% seen once. Sequencing was done on a sample of PBMCs. These receptors came from a woman in her 40s in good health and CMV-seropositive.

The gene calls are TRBV11-2 and TRBJ2-5; 7 bases are a match to TRBD1. Germline V gene sequence: CDR1 SGHAT, CDR2 FQNNGV. The CDR3 runs to 13 residues. The trim removed 10 bases at V and 4 bases at J, leaving 9 bases unmatched. CDR3 nucleotides: TGTGCCACTAGACAGGGCGTGGGAGAGACCCAGTACTTC. This translates into CATRQGVGETQYF. Filled out from reference TRBV11-2 and TRBJ2-5, the complete variable domain reads EAGVAQSPRYKIIEKRQSVAFWCNPISGHATLYWYQQILGQGPKLLIQFQNNGVVDDSQLPKDRFSAERLKGVDSTLKIQPAKLEDSAVYLCATRQGVGETQYFGPGTRLLVL.

The CDR3 DNA sequence: TGTGCCAGCAGCTTGGCAGGGACTGCCTCCTACAATGAGCAGTTCTTC. This translates into CASSLAGTASYNEQFF. V and J are TRBV5-4 and TRBJ2-1; perhaps TRBD2 as D (6 bases). Looked up from germline, CDR1 is SGHNT and CDR2 is YYREEE (reference sequence). The ends were cut back, 0 bases at V and 0 bases at J, with 10 bases in the middle. The CDR3 consists of 16 residues.

Concerning this clone itself: One end of the junction is discordant with germline, which a read error may explain. The chain is built from TRBV7-2 and TRBJ2-7; 8 bases align to TRBD2. Germline CDR1 SGHTA, CDR2 FQGNSA. The CDR3 is 15 residues long. The CDR3 DNA reads as TGTGCCAGCAGCTTAGCGCTAATCGGGGCGGGAGGACCTAACTTC. Translated: CASSLALIGAGGPNF.

The V gene is TRBV29-1, the J gene TRBJ2-1, with 9 bases that match TRBD2. The CDR3 extends over 15 amino acids. The trim removed 4 bases at V and 5 bases at J, leaving 9 bases unmatched. In germline, CDR1 is SQVTM, CDR2 ANQGSEA. The CDR3 DNA sequence: TGCAGCGTTGCTCTAAGCGGGAGGAAAAACAATGAGCAGTTCTTC. This sequence encodes CSVALSGRKNNEQFF.

This chain connects TRBV6-6 to TRBJ1-1, with D possibly TRBD1 on 5 matching bases. Germline V gene data show CDR1 as MNHNY and CDR2 as SVGAGI (reference sequence). This CDR3 region has 14 residues. V was pared by 6 bases and J by 1 base, with 12 bases between. The chain's CDR3 is CASRHLQGNTEAFF. In DNA form, the CDR3 reads TGTGCCAGCAGACACCTTCAGGGGAACACTGAAGCTTTCTTT.

The chain employs TRBV7-9 and TRBJ1-2; TRBD1 matches at 8 bases. CDR3 size: 19 residues. Germline CDR1 reads SEHNR; CDR2 reads FQNEAQ (reference sequence). The V segment lost 7 bases and the J segment 0 bases; nucleotides outside the gene matches: 19. The CDR3 DNA sequence: TGTGCCAGCACCCATAAGGGACAGGTCGATATGATAACTAACTATGGCTACACCTTC. It is translated as CASTHKGQVDMITNYGYTF. Complete variable domain (other parts from reference TRBV7-9 and TRBJ1-2): DTGVSQNPRHKITKRGQNVTFRCDPISEHNRLYWYRQTLGQGPEFLTYFQNEAQLEKSRLLSDRFSAERPKGSFSTLEIQRTEQGDSAMYLCASTHKGQVDMITNYGYTFGSGTRLTVV.

This clone was recorded a few times. J is TRBJ2-7 and V is TRBV19; TRBD1 matches at 9 bases. There are 14 residues in the CDR3. Germline CDR1 is LNHDA and CDR2 is SQIVND (reference sequence). Trimming removed 5 bases from V and 4 bases from J; junction bases left unmatched: 6. The chain's CDR3 is CASSDRDREYEQYF. CDR3 sequence (DNA): TGTGCCAGTAGTGACCGGGACAGGGAATACGAGCAGTACTTC.

This clone was observed a single time. CDR3 protein: CASSLNLGGNEQFF. The CDR3 DNA is TGTGCCAGCTCCCTCAACTTGGGGGGTAATGAGCAGTTCTTC. The chain recombines TRBV2 with TRBJ2-1, with TRBD2 as a possible D gene (6 bases). Trimming shortened V by 8 bases and J by 7 bases, and 18 bases separated the two germline ends. CDR1 is SNHLY, CDR2 FYNNEI, per germline. The CDR3 is 14 amino acids.

This clone was detected only once. The chain links TRBV6-6 to TRBJ1-1, with D possibly being TRBD1 (5 bases). Trimming pared 6 bases from V and 0 bases from J, leaving 14 bases between. The CDR3 sequence is 15 residues long. CDR1 MNHNY and CDR2 SVGAGI come from the germline V gene (reference sequence). The CDR3 here is CASSHQGGVNTEAFF. DNA of the CDR3: TGTGCCAGCAGCCACCAGGGAGGGGTGAACACTGAAGCTTTCTTT.